The text below deals with one TCR beta chain. Its antigen is not identified. This specimen comes from a study of cytomegalovirus exposure and HLA in healthy donors. Findings and limits, study-wide: Accurate predictions that matched the HLA-A and HLA-B alleles of most subjects were reportedly made from TCR beta sequences. In a later analysis, TCR association rates varied by HLA locus: DRB1 most, HLA-C fewest.

This CDR3 is built from 15 residues. Germline CDR1 reads SGHNT; CDR2 reads YENEEA. Trimming shortened V by 1 base and J by 2 bases, and 9 bases separated the two germline ends. PCR employed 60 Vbeta and 13 Jbeta primers. TCRdb's copy holds only in-frame clones and misses some; the assay was immunoSEQ multiplex PCR. The top ten hold around 0.93% of the sample, which has about 160,000 clones, roughly 84% seen once. Sequenced input: PBMCs. The chain carries TRBV11-3 and TRBJ2-1; possibly TRBD2 for D (6 bases). The clonotype was recovered from a man aged 25-40 years in good health and CMV-seronegative. The CDR3 here is CASSLVEGAYNEQFF. CDR3 DNA sequence: TGTGCCAGCAGCTTAGTGGAGGGCGCCTACAATGAGCAGTTCTTC.